This section outlines one T cell receptor (beta chain) sequence together with its context. This record belongs to a study of blood T cell repertoires in COVID-19. In the original workflow: Estimation of nucleated cell counts relied on the amplification of reference gene primers. TCRdb keeps only in-frame clones here, not all; method: immunoSEQ multiplex PCR. Clone size and V and J calls were adopted from that table, with D and trimming inferred from the DNA. The sample carries about 180,000 clones, approximately 90% recorded once. Sample: peripheral blood. The TCR was taken from a woman aged 30 to 39 with acute or convalescent COVID-19.

CDR3 DNA: TGCGCCAGCAGCCATCAGGGCTCTGAAGCTTTCTTT. Translated: CASSHQGSEAFF. This chain uses TRBV4-1 with TRBJ1-1; tentatively, D is TRBD1 (5 bases). This CDR3 has 12 residues. The germline V and J ends were trimmed by 3 bases and 6 bases, with 8 bases remaining between them. Looked up from germline, CDR1 is MGHRA and CDR2 is YSYEKL.